This T cell receptor (beta chain) was sequenced for a study of identical twins. Study-wide points: Insertions were fewer in abundant cord blood beta clonotypes, whereas memory repertoires showed none of this pattern.

This clonotype was detected only a few times. Its antigen remains unknown. TCRdb reprocessed the 5' RACE reads via MiXCR and lists one record per CDR3 protein. Of about 250,000 distinct CDR3 sequences in the sample, more than 12% are singletons; the top ten hold 7% to 9.5%. Germline assignment: CDR1 GTSNPN and CDR2 SVGIG (reference sequence). With V trimmed by 5 bases and J by 4 bases, 5 bases remained unmatched. This CDR3 spans 12 amino acids. V and J are TRBV30 and TRBJ2-7; TRBD1 agrees at 7 bases. The specimen was memory (CD45RO+) T cells sorted from blood. The TCR sequence derives from a woman between 18 and 29 years old in good health. The CDR3 spells CAWGDRSYEQYF. CDR3 DNA sequence: TGTGCCTGGGGGGACAGATCATACGAGCAGTACTTC. The full variable domain, in which reference TRBV30 and TRBJ2-7 provide the parts outside the CDR3, is SQTIHQWPATLVQPVGSPLSLECTVEGTSNPNLYWYRQAAGRGLQLLFYSVGIGQISSEVPQNLSASRPQDRQFILSSKKLLLSDSGFYLCAWGDRSYEQYFGPGTRLTVT.